This T cell receptor beta chain was sequenced for a study of cytomegalovirus exposure and HLA in healthy donors. Points from the study as a whole: A later analysis linked a missense variant in DCLRE1C to the trimming of TCR beta V and J genes.

Unrecorded immune exposures were likely, despite nominal health at sampling. Turning to this clone: The antigen is not known.

The PCR contained 60 Vbeta and 13 Jbeta primers. The table came from immunoSEQ multiplex PCR; TCRdb's copy has only in-frame clones and leaves some out. Of fewer than 150,000 clones in the sample, 65% to 80% were seen once. Trimming removed 6 bases at V and 4 bases at J, with 15 bases between. The CDR3 consists of 14 residues. Germline V CDR1 and CDR2: MDHEN, SYDVKM. The V gene is TRBV28, the J gene TRBJ1-1; weak D call: TRBD1 (6 bases). The TCR sequence derives from a man aged 40-55 years in good health and CMV-seropositive. Sequenced material: PBMCs. The DNA of the CDR3 is TGTGCCAGCAGCCTTCTCCCCAGGGGCACTGAAGCTTTCTTT. Translating gives CASSLLPRGTEAFF.